Below are 17 T cell receptor beta chains sequenced from a single sample in a study of OX40 agonist ivuxolimab in advanced cancers. Library construction relied on the immunoSEQ multiplex PCR assay. The table comes from immuneACCESS by way of TCRdb, which keeps in-frame sequences with V and J called. Part of the clones is missing from these tables; in studies checked, under half for an unresolved V gene and the rest for unknown reasons. In this sample the table shows over 80,000 clones, 84% of which occur a single time. Clones ranked in the top ten supply around 5.5% of the sample. The specimen was CD4+ or CD8+ T cells sorted from blood, collected in a trial of the OX40 agonist ivuxolimab. The origin of the receptors is an adult with an advanced solid tumor such as melanoma, head and neck, liver or kidney cancer.

The chain combines TRBV6-1 with TRBJ2-5, with 10 bases fitting TRBD1. CDR3 size: 13 residues. Germline assignment: CDR1 MNHNS and CDR2 SASEGT. Trimming at V came to 7 bases and at J to 4 bases, leaving 3 bases not matched to a gene. CDR3 bases: TGTGCCAGCATTAGGACAGGGGGAGAGACCCAGTACTTC. This sequence encodes CASIRTGGETQYF.

The rearrangement joins TRBV30 to TRBJ1-2, with unresolved D. CDR1 and CDR2 from the germline V gene are GTSNPN and SVGIG (reference sequence). The V end lost 4 bases, the J end lost 3 bases, and 18 bases lay between the germline ends. The CDR3 covers 15 residues. CDR3: CAWTSMLVGYYGYTF. DNA for the CDR3: TGTGCCTGGACCTCGATGCTGGTAGGGTACTATGGCTACACCTTC.

The rearrangement uses TRBV14 and TRBJ2-3; 12 nucleotides agree with TRBD2. The V gene's germline CDR1 is SGHDN and CDR2 FVKESK. The CDR3 is made up of 15 amino acids. V lost 4 bases and J lost 4; bases outside the gene matches: 3. CDR3 residues: CASSRLAGESDTQYF. CDR3 nucleotide sequence: TGTGCCAGCAGCCGACTAGCGGGAGAGTCAGATACGCAGTATTTT. Based on the CDR3 plus reference TRBV14 and TRBJ2-3, the full variable domain is EAGVTQFPSHSVIEKGQTVTLRCDPISGHDNLYWYRRVMGKEIKFLLHFVKESKQDESGMPNNRFLAERTGGTYSTLKVQPAELEDSGVYFCASSRLAGESDTQYFGPGTRLTVL.

This rearrangement joins TRBV27 to TRBJ1-4; the match to TRBD1 covers 9 bases. The CDR3 has 14 amino acids. Germline loops: CDR1 MNHEY, CDR2 SMNVEV (reference sequence). V was pared by 6 bases and J by 8 bases, with 7 bases of the junction left unmatched. The CDR3 DNA reads as TGTGCCAGCAGCCGGACAGGGGCCGGGGAAAAACTGTTTTTT. Protein product: CASSRTGAGEKLFF.

The chain combines TRBV7-8 with TRBJ2-7, with 8 positions matching TRBD2. Germline values: CDR1 SGHVS, CDR2 FQNEAQ. V dropped 2 bases and J dropped 0; count of bases not matched to a gene: 6. The CDR3 is 16 amino acids. DNA of the CDR3: TGTGCCAGCAGCTTATTGGGACTAGTGTCCTCCTACGAGCAGTACTTC. Amino acids: CASSLLGLVSSYEQYF.

The chain links TRBV19 to TRBJ1-1, with D possibly matching TRBD1 (5 bases). Per the germline V gene, CDR1 is LNHDA and CDR2 is SQIVND (reference sequence). Between the trimmed V and J ends, which lost 5 bases and 3 bases, there was a span of 16 bases. The CDR3 covers 15 residues. CDR3: CASSPWTSGDTEAFF. The CDR3 DNA follows: TGTGCCAGTAGTCCCTGGACATCAGGTGACACTGAAGCTTTCTTT.

The V call is TRBV6-5, the J call TRBJ2-4, with D perhaps given as TRBD1 or TRBD2 (5 bases each). Germline-derived CDR1 and CDR2 are MNHEY and SVGAGI. V was shortened by 2 bases and J by 2 bases, with 13 bases between the two germline ends. The CDR3 has 16 residues. DNA for the CDR3: TGTGCCAGCAGTTACGGGGGTGGGTCGTCCAAAAACATTCAGTACTTC. It codes for CASSYGGGSSKNIQYF.

The chain links TRBV2 to TRBJ1-1, with D perhaps matching TRBD1 (6 bases). Between the trimmed V and J ends, which lost 10 bases and 1 base, there was a span of 16 bases. Per germline, CDR1 SNHLY and CDR2 FYNNEI. The CDR3 consists of 14 residues. In DNA form, the CDR3 reads TGTGCCAATCCGAGAGGGGGGCGGAACACTGAAGCTTTCTTT. The encoded protein is CANPRGGRNTEAFF.

This clone was counted only a few times. Distinct nucleotide sequences in the sample also encode this CDR3. This chain connects TRBV6-1 to TRBJ2-7; no definite D call. The CDR3 totals 13 residues. The germline V gene encodes CDR1 MNHNS and CDR2 SASEGT. V was clipped by 1 base and J by 2 bases, with 6 bases between them. The CDR3 reads CASSEGRTYEQYF. The CDR3 bases are TGTGCCAGCAGTGAAGGGCGGACCTACGAGCAGTACTTC.

This chain uses TRBV7-9 with TRBJ1-4; D gene unclear. Trimming took off 3 bases at V and 3 bases at J, with 8 bases between the two ends. This CDR3 spans 14 amino acids. Germline V gives CDR1 SEHNR, CDR2 FQNEAQ (reference sequence). In nucleotides, the CDR3 is TGTGCCAGCAGCTTGAGTGGGGCTAATGAAAAACTGTTTTTT. It is translated as CASSLSGANEKLFF.

The chain joins TRBV27 to TRBJ2-7, with 9 bases matching TRBD2. This CDR3 is 14 amino acids long. With 1 base clipped from V and 6 bases from J, the junction kept 4 bases outside the gene matches. Germline CDR1 MNHEY, CDR2 SMNVEV (reference sequence). The DNA for the CDR3 is TGTGCCAGCAGTTTATATAGCGGGAGCCTCGAGCAGTACTTC. It translates to CASSLYSGSLEQYF.

The chain couples TRBV5-6 to TRBJ1-3, with D hard to call. Trimming shortened V by 0 bases and J by 1 base, and 11 bases separated the two germline ends. This CDR3 region has 16 residues. CDR1 SGHDT and CDR2 YYEEEE come from the germline V gene. CDR3 DNA: TGTGCCAGCAGCTTGGGGACCCGGACTTCTGGAAACACCATATATTTT. This codes for CASSLGTRTSGNTIYF.

The rearrangement uses TRBV5-1 and TRBJ1-1; TRBD1 matches at 8 bases. The CDR3 spans 14 residues. Germline V gene lookup returns CDR1 SGHRS and CDR2 YFSETQ. Trimming took 4 bases from V and 3 from J; bases not matched to a gene: 5. The CDR3 spells CASSQQGADTEAFF. DNA for the CDR3: TGCGCCAGCAGCCAGCAGGGGGCGGACACTGAAGCTTTCTTT.

The rearrangement joins TRBV28 to TRBJ2-2; perhaps TRBD1 as D (5 bases). Between the trimmed V and J ends, which lost 5 bases and 1 base, there was a span of 17 bases. Germline V gives CDR1 MDHEN, CDR2 SYDVKM. The CDR3 spans 17 residues. The CDR3 nucleotides are TGTGCCAGCAGTCCTCCGACAGCTAGGCGGAACACCGGGGAGCTGTTTTTT. This sequence encodes CASSPPTARRNTGELFF.

The V and J genes are TRBV19 and TRBJ2-3; 7 positions agree with TRBD2. After removal of 5 bases from V and 2 bases from J, the junction contained 13 bases not matched to a gene. The CDR3 sequence is 17 residues long. Germline lookup yields CDR1 LNHDA and CDR2 SQIVND (reference sequence). The CDR3 nucleotides read TGTGCCAGTAGTCTCCCCGTTAGCGGGTTCGACACAGATACGCAGTATTTT. Residues: CASSLPVSGFDTDTQYF.

The CDR3 sequence is CASSLGQGRSNQPQHF. The CDR3 DNA reads as TGTGCCAGCAGCTTAGGGCAGGGTCGTAGCAATCAGCCCCAGCATTTT. V gene TRBV11-2 combines with J gene TRBJ1-5, with D perhaps matching TRBD1 (5 bases). Trimming removed 1 base at V and 0 bases at J, with 10 bases between. This CDR3 spans 16 amino acids. The germline V gene has CDR1 SGHAT and CDR2 FQNNGV.

The V and J genes are TRBV18 and TRBJ1-5; D is unclear. CDR1 is KGHSH and CDR2 is LQKENI in the germline V gene. This CDR3 spans 15 amino acids. The ends were cut back, 3 bases at V and 3 bases at J, with 12 bases in the middle. The CDR3 here is CASSPSGIDNQPQHF. CDR3 in DNA: TGTGCCAGCTCACCGTCGGGAATCGACAATCAGCCCCAGCATTTT.